The present TCR beta chain was sequenced within a study of blood T cells in healthy people across ages. On this clonotype: Its antigen is not known.

The trim removed 5 bases at V and 5 bases at J, leaving 6 bases unmatched. The CDR3 loop spans 14 amino acids. Together with a sample-barcoded 5' primer, a J-beta primer mix was included in a second PCR lasting roughly 6 to 12 cycles. Every individual sample yielded 2.5 million or more paired-end reads (each containing CDR3). TCRdb passed the 5' RACE reads through MiXCR, listing each CDR3 protein once. This sample carries about 1.5 million distinct CDR3 sequences, 40% to 45% of them seen once, and the ten largest clones take about 4%. General study results and limits: In older individuals, TCR beta diversity per million T cells was lower, falling roughly linearly with age.

The rearrangement links TRBV6-7 to TRBJ1-5, with 7 bases matching TRBD1. TRBV6-7 is classed as an ORF, of uncertain function. The sequence was obtained from a woman younger than 30 in good health. The sample comprised blood. DNA of the CDR3: TGTGCCAGCAGTACAGGGGCAAGAGATCAGCCCCAGCATTTT. As protein: CASSTGARDQPQHF.